This T cell receptor (beta chain) was obtained from a study of control samples from healthy donors and cancer patients. Germline-derived CDR1 and CDR2 are SGDLS and YYNGEE. J was trimmed by 0 bases and V by 4 bases; bases with no gene match: 8. The CDR3 consists of 16 residues. Repertoires were generated with immunoSEQ multiplex PCR, while TCRdb's copy carries only in-frame clones and drops some. The sample shows 150,000 to 200,000 clones, roughly 90% of them seen only once. The sequence came from a man aged 25-40 years in good health. The chain joins TRBV9 to TRBJ2-5, with 8 bases lining up with TRBD2. Input material: blood. The CDR3 DNA sequence: TGTGCCAGCAGCCTTGAGATAGCGGGGCACCAAGAGACCCAGTACTTC. Encoded protein: CASSLEIAGHQETQYF.